This T cell receptor (beta chain) originates from a study of T-cell reconstitution after alpha-beta-depleted transplantation in children. The study, taken as a whole, reports: The main origin of T-cell counts and diversity one year after transplant was newly produced T cells. The origin of high day-60 TCRbeta diversity in some patients lay in surviving recipient T cells and thymic progenitors. About two months after transplant, alpha-beta T cells reportedly came from several hundred expanded graft clones.

As regards this clonotype: What it binds is not known.

Germline values: CDR1 SGHAT, CDR2 FQNNGV. The CDR3 runs 17 residues. Germline trimming cut 0 bases from V and 2 bases from J; bases unmatched to any gene: 8. The TCRbeta library was prepared with unique molecular identifiers. One entry per CDR3 protein results from TCRdb running MiXCR on the PCR reads. In the table there are hundreds of thousands of distinct CDR3 sequences, more than 20% of which are singletons. Material: PBMCs, obtained before TCRalphabeta/CD19-depleted stem cell transplant. This TCR was recovered from a girl aged 2 to 9 with Fanconi anemia, due to receive a stem cell transplant. V is TRBV11-2 and J is TRBJ2-7; 9 positions match TRBD2. CDR3 coding DNA: TGTGCCAGCAGCTTAGAGTCGCGGGAGGGTTCGGCCTACGAGCAGTACTTC. This translates into CASSLESREGSAYEQYF.